A selection of T cell receptor beta chains follows, all from one sample in a study of T cell repertoires in cytomegalovirus infection. TCRdb redid the calling of the reads with MiXCR, one entry per CDR3 protein. The table has 480,000 or so distinct CDR3 sequences, over 9% seen once. Sequencing was done on a sample of PBMCs. All receptors come from a human donor in good health (CMV status not recorded). Some clones in this sample may be carry-over from other donors' samples. CDR3s include the opening cysteine and the closing phenylalanine or tryptophan. Fields, in order: clone size, V gene, D gene, CDR3 length, J gene, CDR3 DNA, CDR3 protein. A D gene is named only where the DNA matches it firmly. The listing skips clone size in some rows; elsewhere it reads once, few, many or a size class.

clone size: many; V gene: TRBV7-9; D gene: -; CDR3 length: 13; J gene: TRBJ2-7; CDR3 DNA: TGTGCCAGCAGCTTAAATACGGAGGGCGAGCAGTACTTC; CDR3 protein: CASSLNTEGEQYF
clone size: -; V gene: TRBV12-3/TRBV12-4; D gene: -; CDR3 length: 11; J gene: TRBJ1-5; CDR3 DNA: TGTGCCAGCGCGCAGGGTCAGCCCCAGCATTTT; CDR3 protein: CASAQGQPQHF
clone size: many; V gene: TRBV7-9; D gene: TRBD1; CDR3 length: 11; J gene: TRBJ1-2; CDR3 DNA: TGTGCCAGCGGGGGGGATGGGACAGACACCTTC; CDR3 protein: CASGGDGTDTF
clone size: -; V gene: TRBV5-1; D gene: -; CDR3 length: 14; J gene: TRBJ2-7; CDR3 DNA: TGCGCCAGCAGCACCCCGGAAGGACCCTACGAGCAGTACTTC; CDR3 protein: CASSTPEGPYEQYF
clone size: many; V gene: TRBV7-2; D gene: -; CDR3 length: 13; J gene: TRBJ2-5; CDR3 DNA: TGTGCCAGCAGCTTTCAGATCTCGGAGACCCAGTACTTC; CDR3 protein: CASSFQISETQYF
clone size: many; V gene: TRBV7-3; D gene: -; CDR3 length: 15; J gene: TRBJ1-2; CDR3 DNA: TGTGCCAGCAGCTTAACTTCCTCGGAGAGATCAGGCTACACCTTC; CDR3 protein: CASSLTSSERSGYTF
clone size: -; V gene: TRBV12-5; D gene: -; CDR3 length: 16; J gene: TRBJ2-1; CDR3 DNA: TGTGCTAGTGGTTTGGTAATCCGGAGCACCTACAATGAGCAGTTCTTC; CDR3 protein: CASGLVIRSTYNEQFF
clone size: many; V gene: TRBV2; D gene: -; CDR3 length: 13; J gene: TRBJ2-7; CDR3 DNA: TGTGCCAGCACCGGCCAAGTGTCGTACGAGCAGTACTTC; CDR3 protein: CASTGQVSYEQYF
clone size: many; V gene: TRBV20-1; D gene: -; CDR3 length: 14; J gene: TRBJ1-1; CDR3 DNA: TGCAGTGCTAGTTTGGGGGATAGTGGCACTGAAGCTTTCTTT; CDR3 protein: CSASLGDSGTEAFF
clone size: many; V gene: TRBV7-3; D gene: TRBD2; CDR3 length: 16; J gene: TRBJ2-5; CDR3 DNA: TGTGCCAGCAGCTTAAACCCAGCGGGAGGGCCGGAGACCCAGTACTTC; CDR3 protein: CASSLNPAGGPETQYF
clone size: many; V gene: TRBV2; D gene: -; CDR3 length: 11; J gene: TRBJ2-7; CDR3 DNA: TGTGCCAGCATGGGCAGCTACGAGCAGTACTTC; CDR3 protein: CASMGSYEQYF
clone size: many; V gene: TRBV5-1; D gene: -; CDR3 length: 15; J gene: TRBJ1-5; CDR3 DNA: TGCGCCAGCAGCTCAGGGGTATTCGGCAATCAGCCCCAGCATTTT; CDR3 protein: CASSSGVFGNQPQHF
clone size: many; V gene: TRBV7-9; D gene: -; CDR3 length: 12; J gene: TRBJ1-4; CDR3 DNA: TGTGCCAGCAGCGCCGGAGAAGAAAAACTGTTTTTT; CDR3 protein: CASSAGEEKLFF
clone size: many; V gene: TRBV7-2; D gene: -; CDR3 length: 12; J gene: TRBJ2-5; CDR3 DNA: TGTGCCAGCAGCTCCACTCGAGAGACCCAGTACTTC; CDR3 protein: CASSSTRETQYF
clone size: many; V gene: TRBV20-1; D gene: -; CDR3 length: 12; J gene: TRBJ2-3; CDR3 DNA: TGCAGTGCGTCGATAGAGGCAGATACGCAGTATTTT; CDR3 protein: CSASIEADTQYF
clone size: many; V gene: TRBV7-2; D gene: -; CDR3 length: 13; J gene: TRBJ2-7; CDR3 DNA: TGTGCCAGCAGCTTCCAGGGACCCTACGAGCAGTACTTC; CDR3 protein: CASSFQGPYEQYF
clone size: few; V gene: TRBV20-1; D gene: -; CDR3 length: 14; J gene: TRBJ2-1; CDR3 DNA: TGCAGTGCTCCGACCGATAGCTCCTACAATGAGCAGTTCTTC; CDR3 protein: CSAPTDSSYNEQFF
clone size: -; V gene: TRBV27; D gene: TRBD2; CDR3 length: 15; J gene: TRBJ2-7; CDR3 DNA: TGTGCCAGCCGTCCCGGGACTAGTTTCGGAGTCGAGCAGTACTTC; CDR3 protein: CASRPGTSFGVEQYF
clone size: many; V gene: TRBV10-1; D gene: TRBD2; CDR3 length: 14; J gene: TRBJ2-3; CDR3 DNA: TGCGCCAGCTCGAGCGGGGGGAGCTCAGATACGCAGTATTTT; CDR3 protein: CASSSGGSSDTQYF
clone size: -; V gene: TRBV20-1; D gene: TRBD1; CDR3 length: 12; J gene: TRBJ1-6; CDR3 DNA: TGCAGTGCTATTACAGGGGATTCACCCCTCCACTTT; CDR3 protein: CSAITGDSPLHF
clone size: -; V gene: TRBV20-1; D gene: -; CDR3 length: 15; J gene: TRBJ2-1; CDR3 DNA: TGCAGTGCTAGGAGACGATCACAGAACTACAATGAGCAGTTCTTC; CDR3 protein: CSARRRSQNYNEQFF
clone size: many; V gene: TRBV7-2; D gene: -; CDR3 length: 14; J gene: TRBJ2-5; CDR3 DNA: TGTGCCAGCAGCCAGTCATGGGTCCAAGAGACCCAGTACTTC; CDR3 protein: CASSQSWVQETQYF
clone size: many; V gene: TRBV6-5; D gene: -; CDR3 length: 14; J gene: TRBJ1-2; CDR3 DNA: TGTGCCAGCAGTCCAGCAGGGACTAACTATGGCTACACCTTC; CDR3 protein: CASSPAGTNYGYTF
clone size: many; V gene: TRBV11-2; D gene: -; CDR3 length: 12; J gene: TRBJ1-1; CDR3 DNA: TGTGCCAGCAGCTTACAGTACACTGAAGCTTTCTTT; CDR3 protein: CASSLQYTEAFF
clone size: many; V gene: TRBV11-2; D gene: -; CDR3 length: 14; J gene: TRBJ2-2; CDR3 DNA: TGTGCCAGCAGCTTAGGTCTAGATCCCGGGGAGCTGTTTTTT; CDR3 protein: CASSLGLDPGELFF
clone size: -; V gene: TRBV5-1; D gene: -; CDR3 length: 14; J gene: TRBJ2-7; CDR3 DNA: TGCGCCAGCAGCTTATCCAGTCGTCGGGGCGAGCAGTACTTC; CDR3 protein: CASSLSSRRGEQYF
clone size: many; V gene: TRBV7-9; D gene: -; CDR3 length: 14; J gene: TRBJ1-2; CDR3 DNA: TGTGCCAGCAGCGTACTCGGGGGAGGGTATGGCTACACCTTC; CDR3 protein: CASSVLGGGYGYTF
clone size: -; V gene: TRBV4-2; D gene: TRBD1; CDR3 length: 15; J gene: TRBJ1-1; CDR3 DNA: TGTGCCAGCAGCCTACCGACAGGGACGAACACTGAAGCTTTCTTT; CDR3 protein: CASSLPTGTNTEAFF
clone size: many; V gene: TRBV12-3/TRBV12-4; D gene: -; CDR3 length: 15; J gene: TRBJ2-1; CDR3 DNA: TGTGCCAGCAGTTTATGGGGAGACCCAGGGGATGAGCAGTTCTTC; CDR3 protein: CASSLWGDPGDEQFF
clone size: many; V gene: TRBV28; D gene: -; CDR3 length: 16; J gene: TRBJ2-7; CDR3 DNA: TGTGCCAGCAGTTTAAACTGGGCGGTTAGCTCCTACGAGCAGTACTTC; CDR3 protein: CASSLNWAVSSYEQYF
clone size: many; V gene: TRBV7-2; D gene: -; CDR3 length: 12; J gene: TRBJ2-1; CDR3 DNA: TGTGCCAGCAGTCGGGACATCAGTGAGCAGTTCTTC; CDR3 protein: CASSRDISEQFF
clone size: many; V gene: TRBV7-2; D gene: -; CDR3 length: 12; J gene: TRBJ2-7; CDR3 DNA: TGTGCCAGCACAGGCATTACCTACGAGCAGTACTTC; CDR3 protein: CASTGITYEQYF
clone size: many; V gene: TRBV19; D gene: TRBD2; CDR3 length: 16; J gene: TRBJ2-1; CDR3 DNA: TGTGCCAGTAGTACGGCCGGGAGGCGACCATACAATGAGCAGTTCTTC; CDR3 protein: CASSTAGRRPYNEQFF
clone size: many; V gene: TRBV6-4; D gene: TRBD2; CDR3 length: 15; J gene: TRBJ2-3; CDR3 DNA: TGTGCCAGCAGTCCGGGACTAGCGGACACAGATACGCAGTATTTT; CDR3 protein: CASSPGLADTDTQYF
clone size: -; V gene: TRBV5-1; D gene: -; CDR3 length: 14; J gene: TRBJ2-3; CDR3 DNA: TGCGCCACCAGCTTAGGGGGACCCACAGATACGCAGTATTTT; CDR3 protein: CATSLGGPTDTQYF
clone size: -; V gene: TRBV11-2; D gene: -; CDR3 length: 15; J gene: TRBJ2-7; CDR3 DNA: TGTGCCAGCAGCTGGGGATGGAGAAAGGTTTACGAGCAGTACTTC; CDR3 protein: CASSWGWRKVYEQYF
clone size: many; V gene: TRBV20-1; D gene: TRBD1; CDR3 length: 16; J gene: TRBJ1-6; CDR3 DNA: TGCAGTGCTACCCCGACAGGGGGCTCCTATAATTCACCCCTCCACTTT; CDR3 protein: CSATPTGGSYNSPLHF